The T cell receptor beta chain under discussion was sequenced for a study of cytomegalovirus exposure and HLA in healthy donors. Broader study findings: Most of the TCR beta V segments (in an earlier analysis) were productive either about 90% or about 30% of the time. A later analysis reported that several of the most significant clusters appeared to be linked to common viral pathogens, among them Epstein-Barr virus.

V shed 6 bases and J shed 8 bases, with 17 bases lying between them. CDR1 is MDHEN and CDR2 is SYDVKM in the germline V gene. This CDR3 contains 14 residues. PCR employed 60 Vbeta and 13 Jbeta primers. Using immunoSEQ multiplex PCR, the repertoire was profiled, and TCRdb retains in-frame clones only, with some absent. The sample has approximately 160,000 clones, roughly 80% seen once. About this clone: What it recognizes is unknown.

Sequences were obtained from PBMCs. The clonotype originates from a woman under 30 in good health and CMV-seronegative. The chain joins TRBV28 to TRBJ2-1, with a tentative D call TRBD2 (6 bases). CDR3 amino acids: CASSTPGGGDEQFF. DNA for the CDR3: TGTGCCAGCAGCACCCCCGGGGGAGGCGATGAGCAGTTCTTC.